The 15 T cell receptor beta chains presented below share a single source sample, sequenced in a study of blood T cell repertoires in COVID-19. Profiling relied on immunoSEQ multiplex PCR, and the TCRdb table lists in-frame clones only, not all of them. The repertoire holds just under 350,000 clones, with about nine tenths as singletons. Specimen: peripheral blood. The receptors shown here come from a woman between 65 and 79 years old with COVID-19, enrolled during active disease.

CDR3 sequence (DNA): TGTGCCAGCAGCTTGGGGGGGGTTCAAGAGACCCAGTACTTC. Its translation: CASSLGGVQETQYF. The chain links TRBV5-4 to TRBJ2-5; a weak D match, TRBD2 (6 bases). The CDR3 has 14 residues. Trimming cost V 0 bases and J 2 bases, with 8 bases left between them. CDR1 is SGHNT, CDR2 YYREEE, per germline (reference sequence).

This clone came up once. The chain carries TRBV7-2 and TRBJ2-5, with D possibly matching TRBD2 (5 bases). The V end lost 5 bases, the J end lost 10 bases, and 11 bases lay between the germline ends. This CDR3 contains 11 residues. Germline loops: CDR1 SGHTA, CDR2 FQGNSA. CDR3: CASSPHRDQYF. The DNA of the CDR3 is TGTGCCAGCAGCCCCCATCGGGACCAGTACTTC.

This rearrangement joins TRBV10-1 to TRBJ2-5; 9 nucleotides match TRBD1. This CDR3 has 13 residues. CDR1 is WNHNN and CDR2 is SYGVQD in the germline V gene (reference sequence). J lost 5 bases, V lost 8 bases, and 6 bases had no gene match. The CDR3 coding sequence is TGCGCCAGCCCTGGGACAGGGAGCGAGACCCAGTACTTC. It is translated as CASPGTGSETQYF.

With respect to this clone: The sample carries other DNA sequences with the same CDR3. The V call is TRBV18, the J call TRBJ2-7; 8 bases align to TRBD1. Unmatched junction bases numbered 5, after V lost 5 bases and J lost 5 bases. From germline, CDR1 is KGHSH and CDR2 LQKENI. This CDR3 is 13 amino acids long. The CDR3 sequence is CASSSGTGNEQYF. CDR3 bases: TGTGCCAGCTCATCCGGGACAGGAAACGAGCAGTACTTC.

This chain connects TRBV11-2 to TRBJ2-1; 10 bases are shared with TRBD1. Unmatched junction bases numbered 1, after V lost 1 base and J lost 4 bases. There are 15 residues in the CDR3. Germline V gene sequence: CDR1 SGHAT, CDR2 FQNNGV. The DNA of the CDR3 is TGTGCCAGCAGCTTAGGACAGGGGGCGTACAATGAGCAGTTCTTC. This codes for CASSLGQGAYNEQFF.

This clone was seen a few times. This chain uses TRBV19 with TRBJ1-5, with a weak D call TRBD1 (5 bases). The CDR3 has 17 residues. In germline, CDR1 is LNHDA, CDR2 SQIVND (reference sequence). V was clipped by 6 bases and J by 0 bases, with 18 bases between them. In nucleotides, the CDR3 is TGTGCCAGTAGAGGGGCAGGTGTGGGCTATAGCAATCAGCCCCAGCATTTT. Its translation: CASRGAGVGYSNQPQHF. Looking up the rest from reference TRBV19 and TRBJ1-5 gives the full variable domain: DGGITQSPKYLFRKEGQNVTLSCEQNLNHDAMYWYRQDPGQGLRLIYYSQIVNDFQKGDIAEGYSVSREKKESFPLTVTSAQKNPTAFYLCASRGAGVGYSNQPQHFGDGTRLSIL.

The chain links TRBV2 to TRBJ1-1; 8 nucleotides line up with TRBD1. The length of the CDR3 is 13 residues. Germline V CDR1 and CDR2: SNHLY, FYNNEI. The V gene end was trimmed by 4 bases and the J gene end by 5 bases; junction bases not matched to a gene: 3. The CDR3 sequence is CASSGQGITEAFF. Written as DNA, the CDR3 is TGTGCCAGCAGTGGACAGGGGATAACTGAAGCTTTCTTT.

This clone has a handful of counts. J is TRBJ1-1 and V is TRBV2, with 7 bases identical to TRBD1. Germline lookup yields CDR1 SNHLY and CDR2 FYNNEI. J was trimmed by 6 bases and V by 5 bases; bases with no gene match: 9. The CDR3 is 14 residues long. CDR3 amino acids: CASSILPTGSEAFF. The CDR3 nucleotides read TGTGCCAGCAGTATCCTCCCGACAGGGTCTGAAGCTTTCTTT.

The CDR3 DNA is TGTGCCAGCAGCTTAGTCGAGGCGGGGTGGTGGGCTTTCTTT. This sequence encodes CASSLVEAGWWAFF. The V and J genes are TRBV7-9 and TRBJ1-1; D uncertain. The CDR3 covers 14 residues. CDR1 and CDR2 (germline): SEHNR, FQNEAQ (reference sequence). V lost 1 base and J 11 bases, leaving 17 bases between the germline ends.

CDR3 loop: CASSLTGTMNTEAFF. For the CDR3, the DNA is TGTGCCAGCAGCTTAACAGGGACTATGAACACTGAAGCTTTCTTT. V usage is TRBV7-8 and J usage is TRBJ1-1, with D tentatively TRBD1 (6 bases). V lost 2 bases and J 0 bases, leaving 10 bases between the germline ends. The germline V gene has CDR1 SGHVS and CDR2 FQNEAQ. CDR3 length: 15 amino acids.

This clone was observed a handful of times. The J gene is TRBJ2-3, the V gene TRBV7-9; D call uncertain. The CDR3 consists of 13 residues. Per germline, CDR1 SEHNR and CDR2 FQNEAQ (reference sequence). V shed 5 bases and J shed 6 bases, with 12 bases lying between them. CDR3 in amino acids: CASSTLRLDTQYF. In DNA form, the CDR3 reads TGTGCCAGCAGCACTCTCCGCTTGGATACGCAGTATTTT.

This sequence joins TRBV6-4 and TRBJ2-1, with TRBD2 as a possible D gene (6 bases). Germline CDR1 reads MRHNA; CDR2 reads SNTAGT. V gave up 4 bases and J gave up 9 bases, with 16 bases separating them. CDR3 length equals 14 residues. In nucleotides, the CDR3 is TGTGCCAGCAGTGCCAACCCTTCTAGCGCTGAGCAGTTCTTC. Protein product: CASSANPSSAEQFF.

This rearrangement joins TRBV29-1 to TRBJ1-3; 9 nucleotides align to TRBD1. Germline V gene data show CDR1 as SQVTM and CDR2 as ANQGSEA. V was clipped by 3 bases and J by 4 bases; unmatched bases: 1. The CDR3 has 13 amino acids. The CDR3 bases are TGCAGCGTTGACGACAGGGGGGGAAACACCATATATTTT. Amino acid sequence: CSVDDRGGNTIYF.

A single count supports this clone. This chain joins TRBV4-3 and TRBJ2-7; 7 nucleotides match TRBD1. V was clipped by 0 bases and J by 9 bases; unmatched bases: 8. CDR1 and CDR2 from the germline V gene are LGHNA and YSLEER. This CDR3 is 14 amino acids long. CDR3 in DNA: TGCGCCAGCAGCCAAGATAGGGACAGTAAGGGGCAGTACTTC. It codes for CASSQDRDSKGQYF.

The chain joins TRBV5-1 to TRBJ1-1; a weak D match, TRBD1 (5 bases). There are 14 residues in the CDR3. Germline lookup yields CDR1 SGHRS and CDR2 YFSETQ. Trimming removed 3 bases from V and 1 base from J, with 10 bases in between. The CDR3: CASSWGGSNTEAFF. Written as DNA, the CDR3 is TGCGCCAGCAGCTGGGGGGGTTCGAACACTGAAGCTTTCTTT.